The entry below gives a single T cell receptor (beta chain) sequence along with its context. Its target is unknown. This record belongs to a study of Tregs in tolerant kidney transplant recipients. Study observations and caveats: This study did not directly address biological reproducibility. Validation in larger populations is needed because few patients were studied.

CDR3 size: 16 residues. V was clipped by 4 bases and J by 4 bases; unmatched bases: 6. CDR1 and CDR2 from the germline V gene are KGHSH and LQKENI. The table came from immunoSEQ multiplex PCR; TCRdb's copy has only in-frame clones and leaves some out. Here the sample spans fewer than 45,000 clones, less than 97% being singletons. Sample: Tregs from blood cultured with allogeneic cells. This chain links TRBV18 with TRBJ2-3, with 12 nucleotides matching TRBD2. The receptor was isolated from a human donor in good health. The CDR3 DNA reads TGTGCCAGCTCACTCAGACTAGCGGGAGAGTCAGATACGCAGTATTTT. This gives the protein CASSLRLAGESDTQYF.